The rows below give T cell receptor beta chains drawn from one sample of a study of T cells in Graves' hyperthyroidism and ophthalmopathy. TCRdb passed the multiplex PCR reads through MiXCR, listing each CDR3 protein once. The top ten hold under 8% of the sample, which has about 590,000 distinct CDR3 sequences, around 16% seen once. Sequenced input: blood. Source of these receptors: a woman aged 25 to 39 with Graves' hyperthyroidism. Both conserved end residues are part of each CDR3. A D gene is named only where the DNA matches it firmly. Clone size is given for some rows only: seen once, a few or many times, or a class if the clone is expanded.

CDR3aa: CASSPLGRLAGGKETQYF
CDR3nt: TGTGCCAGCAGCCCCCTAGGAAGACTAGCGGGAGGGAAAGAGACCCAGTACTTC
j_gene: TRBJ2-5
abundance: NA
d_gene: TRBD2
v_gene: TRBV4-2

CDR3aa: CASSLSSGARETRYF
CDR3nt: TGTGCCAGCAGCTTATCGTCAGGGGCCAGGGAGACCCGGTACTTC
j_gene: TRBJ2-5
abundance: NA
d_gene: NA
v_gene: TRBV7-9

CDR3aa: CASSADRIKDSPLHF
CDR3nt: TGTGCCAGCAGCGCGGACAGGATAAAGGATTCACCCCTCCACTTT
j_gene: TRBJ1-6
abundance: few
d_gene: TRBD1
v_gene: TRBV7-9

CDR3aa: CSVDVFGTGDEKLFF
CDR3nt: TGCAGCGTTGATGTTTTCGGGACAGGGGATGAAAAACTGTTTTTT
j_gene: TRBJ1-4
abundance: NA
d_gene: TRBD1
v_gene: TRBV29-1

CDR3aa: CAISEARGFGKLFF
CDR3nt: TGTGCCATCAGTGAAGCCAGGGGATTCGGAAAACTGTTTTTT
j_gene: TRBJ1-4
abundance: few
d_gene: NA
v_gene: TRBV10-3

CDR3aa: CSVNSGGGGDAFF
CDR3nt: TGCAGCGTAAATTCAGGGGGCGGTGGGGACGCTTTCTTT
j_gene: TRBJ1-1
abundance: many
d_gene: TRBD1
v_gene: TRBV29-1

CDR3aa: CASSLVDRGFDQPQHF
CDR3nt: TGTGCCAGCAGCTTAGTGGACAGGGGGTTTGATCAGCCCCAGCATTTT
j_gene: TRBJ1-5
abundance: NA
d_gene: TRBD1
v_gene: TRBV5-6

CDR3aa: CASSLNQGTRLGEQYF
CDR3nt: TGTGCCAGCAGTTTAAACCAGGGGACTCGTCTGGGCGAGCAGTACTTC
j_gene: TRBJ2-7
abundance: NA
d_gene: NA
v_gene: TRBV27

CDR3aa: CATSSRVAYNEQFF
CDR3nt: TGTGCCACCAGTTCCCGGGTAGCCTACAATGAGCAGTTCTTC
j_gene: TRBJ2-1
abundance: few
d_gene: NA
v_gene: TRBV24-1

CDR3aa: CASSLMDGGQETQYF
CDR3nt: TGTGCCAGCAGTTTGATGGACGGGGGACAAGAGACCCAGTACTTC
j_gene: TRBJ2-5
abundance: many
d_gene: NA
v_gene: TRBV28

CDR3aa: CASSYSGPGETQYF
CDR3nt: TGTGCCAGCAGTTACTCGGGACCTGGCGAGACCCAGTACTTC
j_gene: TRBJ2-5
abundance: NA
d_gene: NA
v_gene: TRBV6-5

CDR3aa: CASSPIGQGSLKLFF
CDR3nt: TGCGCCAGCAGCCCTATCGGACAGGGGAGTCTAAAACTGTTTTTT
j_gene: TRBJ1-4
abundance: few
d_gene: TRBD1
v_gene: TRBV5-1

CDR3aa: CASSLRTGGIAPDTQYF
CDR3nt: TGTGCCAGCAGCTTAAGAACGGGAGGGATCGCCCCAGATACGCAGTATTTT
j_gene: TRBJ2-3
abundance: few
d_gene: TRBD2
v_gene: TRBV7-3

CDR3aa: CASSVGGSTNEKLFF
CDR3nt: TGTGCCAGCAGCGTAGGGGGGTCCACTAATGAAAAACTGTTTTTT
j_gene: TRBJ1-4
abundance: NA
d_gene: NA
v_gene: TRBV9

CDR3aa: CSARREHRENGYTF
CDR3nt: TGCAGTGCTAGGAGAGAGCACAGGGAAAATGGCTACACCTTC
j_gene: TRBJ1-2
abundance: many
d_gene: NA
v_gene: TRBV20-1

CDR3aa: CASVEGQGVYTPYEQYF
CDR3nt: TGTGCCAGCGTAGAGGGACAGGGGGTTTATACTCCCTACGAGCAGTACTTC
j_gene: TRBJ2-7
abundance: many
d_gene: TRBD1
v_gene: TRBV2

CDR3aa: CASSESTGLAEYEQYF
CDR3nt: TGCGCCAGCAGTGAGTCGACTGGACTAGCGGAGTACGAGCAGTACTTC
j_gene: TRBJ2-7
abundance: many
d_gene: TRBD2
v_gene: TRBV10-2

CDR3aa: CSARLLIYGYTF
CDR3nt: TGCAGTGCTAGGTTACTGATCTATGGCTACACCTTC
j_gene: TRBJ1-2
abundance: few
d_gene: NA
v_gene: TRBV20-1

CDR3aa: CASSPESLLDTYNEQFF
CDR3nt: TGTGCCAGCAGCCCGGAGTCTTTGTTGGACACCTACAATGAGCAGTTCTTC
j_gene: TRBJ2-1
abundance: few
d_gene: NA
v_gene: TRBV7-9

CDR3aa: CASGFSGRSYNEQFF
CDR3nt: TGTGCTAGTGGATTTAGCGGGAGATCCTACAATGAGCAGTTCTTC
j_gene: TRBJ2-1
abundance: few
d_gene: TRBD2
v_gene: TRBV12-5

CDR3aa: CSAVPGQKNTEASF
CDR3nt: TGCAGTGCTGTACCGGGACAAAAGAACACTGAAGCTTCCTTT
j_gene: TRBJ1-1
abundance: NA
d_gene: NA
v_gene: TRBV20-1

CDR3aa: CASSPGGLAGGIYNEQFF
CDR3nt: TGCGCCAGCAGCCCGGGGGGACTAGCGGGAGGGATTTACAATGAGCAGTTCTTC
j_gene: TRBJ2-1
abundance: NA
d_gene: TRBD2
v_gene: TRBV4-1

CDR3aa: CASSRGDGTQYF
CDR3nt: TGTGCCAGCAGCCGCGGGGATGGTACGCAGTATTTT
j_gene: TRBJ2-3
abundance: many
d_gene: NA
v_gene: TRBV7-2

CDR3aa: CATSAGDYEQYF
CDR3nt: TGTGCCACCAGCGCGGGAGACTACGAGCAGTACTTC
j_gene: TRBJ2-7
abundance: NA
d_gene: TRBD2
v_gene: TRBV15

CDR3aa: CSARDAGGGNEQFF
CDR3nt: TGCAGTGCTAGAGATGCGGGAGGAGGCAATGAGCAGTTCTTC
j_gene: TRBJ2-1
abundance: many
d_gene: TRBD2
v_gene: TRBV20-1

CDR3aa: CASSSTGGALNTEAFF
CDR3nt: TGCGCCAGCAGCAGCACAGGGGGCGCTTTGAACACTGAAGCTTTCTTT
j_gene: TRBJ1-1
abundance: many
d_gene: TRBD1
v_gene: TRBV5-1

CDR3aa: CASGAYYEQYF
CDR3nt: TGTGCCTCCGGGGCCTACTACGAGCAGTACTTC
j_gene: TRBJ2-7
abundance: NA
d_gene: NA
v_gene: TRBV12-3/TRBV12-4

CDR3aa: CASSGIAGGSEQYF
CDR3nt: TGTGCCAGCAGTGGAATAGCGGGAGGGTCGGAGCAGTACTTC
j_gene: TRBJ2-7
abundance: NA
d_gene: TRBD2
v_gene: TRBV2